The present T cell receptor (beta chain) was sequenced within a study of CD8+CD57+ T cells in acquired aplastic anemia. Study background: Isolated CD4+ and CD8+ cells, once sorted, yielded DNA averaging around 3 ug.

Germline CDR1 SGHRS, CDR2 YFSETQ. The CDR3 is 16 residues long. Trimming removed 6 bases from V and 7 bases from J; junction bases left unmatched: 13. Using genomic DNA as the template, TCR beta VDJ and CDR3 profiling was carried out. TCRdb redid the calling of the reads with MiXCR, one entry per CDR3 protein. The table has 60,000 to 75,000 distinct CDR3 sequences, around 50% seen once. The clonotype was recovered from a human donor in good health, serving as a control. This chain connects TRBV5-1 to TRBJ2-1; 10 bases are shared with TRBD2. Sequencing was carried out using sorted CD4+, CD8+, or CD8+CD57+ T cells (not recorded which) from PBMCs. The CDR3 region is CASTEQGASGRNEQFF. CDR3 nucleotide sequence: TGCGCCAGCACCGAGCAGGGGGCTAGCGGGAGAAATGAGCAGTTCTTC.